One and the same sample provided the 12 T cell receptor beta chains below, sequenced in a study of type 1 regulatory T cells. Their specific antigens are unknown. TCRdb independently ran MiXCR on the reads; one entry per CDR3 protein. The table includes over 55,000 distinct CDR3 sequences, around 63% detected once. Sequenced input: cultured T cells, either the whole culture or a sorted T cell fraction (not recorded which). Noted subset: Tr1-enriched cell product generated in vitro against host alloantigens. The receptor source for this set is a human donor in good health.

This clonotype turned up a few times. Here the CDR3 reads CASSSLQLTDTQYF. The CDR3 DNA reads as TGTGCCAGCAGCTCCCTCCAACTCACAGATACGCAGTATTTT. The chain joins TRBV5-5 to TRBJ2-3; D ambiguous. Trimming shortened V by 3 bases and J by 2 bases, and 10 bases separated the two germline ends. The CDR3 is made up of 14 amino acids. Germline CDR1 and CDR2: SGHKS and YYEKEE (reference sequence).

The chain joins TRBV6-5 to TRBJ1-1; D is ambiguous. The CDR3 loop spans 12 amino acids. The germline V gene has CDR1 MNHEY and CDR2 SVGAGI. The V end lost 8 bases, the J end lost 0 bases, and 7 bases lay between the germline ends. The chain's CDR3 is CASGSVNTEAFF. DNA of the CDR3: TGTGCCAGCGGGTCGGTGAACACTGAAGCTTTCTTT.

CDR3 in DNA: TGTGCCTTGGGACTAGCGGGAGCTACCGGGGAGCTGTTTTTT. It is translated as CALGLAGATGELFF. This sequence joins TRBV30 and TRBJ2-2, with TRBD2 matching 14 bases. With 7 bases clipped from V and 5 bases from J, the junction kept 3 bases outside the gene matches. There are 14 residues in the CDR3. The germline gives CDR1 GTSNPN, CDR2 SVGIG (reference sequence). Full variable domain (outside the CDR3, taken from reference TRBV30 and TRBJ2-2): SQTIHQWPATLVQPVGSPLSLECTVEGTSNPNLYWYRQAAGRGLQLLFYSVGIGQISSEVPQNLSASRPQDRQFILSSKKLLLSDSGFYLCALGLAGATGELFFGEGSRLTVL.

The rearrangement joins TRBV18 to TRBJ1-2; D is unclear. Trimming left V 6 bases short and J 2 bases short, with 16 bases between. The CDR3 is made up of 15 amino acids. Per the germline V gene, CDR1 is KGHSH and CDR2 is LQKENI. The DNA for the CDR3 is TGTGCCAGCTCGGCATTGGACGGACCCAACTATGGCTACACCTTC. The encoded protein is CASSALDGPNYGYTF.

This clonotype occurred once. J is TRBJ1-2 and V is TRBV6-2 or TRBV6-3; tentative D call: TRBD1 (5 bases). Germline lookup yields CDR1 MNHEY and CDR2 SVGEGT. This CDR3 has 16 amino acids. V dropped 6 bases and J dropped 2 bases, with 19 bases sitting between them. The CDR3 sequence is CASRRAGTAANYGYTF. CDR3 nucleotides: TGTGCCAGCAGACGGGCCGGGACCGCTGCCAACTATGGCTACACCTTC.

In its sample, this clonotype was seen a few times. J is TRBJ1-1 and V is TRBV25-1; 12 positions match TRBD1. Germline lookup yields CDR1 MGHDK and CDR2 SYGVNS. The J segment lost 4 bases and the V segment lost 7 bases, leaving 7 bases of the junction unmatched. The CDR3 has 15 residues. CDR3: CASMGQGARFTEAFF. The DNA of the CDR3 is TGTGCCAGCATGGGACAGGGGGCGCGTTTCACTGAAGCTTTCTTT.

This clonotype appeared a few times. The genes are TRBV10-2 and TRBJ1-6; 9 positions match TRBD1. The CDR3 runs 13 residues. The trim removed 6 bases at V and 12 bases at J, leaving 6 bases unmatched. Germline assignment: CDR1 WSHSY and CDR2 SAAADI. This chain's CDR3 is CASSPGQGQPLHF. CDR3 DNA sequence: TGCGCCAGCAGCCCGGGACAGGGTCAACCCCTCCACTTT.

The chain couples TRBV20-1 to TRBJ2-3, with 9 bases fitting TRBD2. CDR1 is DFQATT, CDR2 SNEGSKA, per germline (reference sequence). This CDR3 is 12 amino acids long. V dropped 5 bases and J dropped 4; count of bases not matched to a gene: 1. The DNA of the CDR3 is TGCAGTGCTGGGACTAGCCCAGATACGCAGTATTTT. Protein sequence: CSAGTSPDTQYF.

The V call is TRBV29-1, the J call TRBJ2-1; a possible D gene is TRBD2 (5 bases). The length of the CDR3 is 10 residues. The germline CDR1 and CDR2 sequences are SQVTM and ANQGSEA. Trimming took off 3 bases at V and 10 bases at J, with 7 bases between the two ends. DNA for the CDR3: TGCAGCGTTGAGGGGAGCGAGCAGTTCTTC. Translated, it gives CSVEGSEQFF.

CDR3 loop: CASSSTGGVGNEQFF. In nucleotides, the CDR3 is TGCGCCAGCAGCTCGACAGGGGGGGTCGGCAATGAGCAGTTCTTC. J is TRBJ2-1 and V is TRBV5-1, with 9 bases aligning to TRBD1. Unmatched junction bases numbered 7, after V lost 3 bases and J lost 6 bases. CDR1 SGHRS and CDR2 YFSETQ come from the germline V gene. The CDR3 spans 15 residues.

V usage is TRBV20-1 and J usage is TRBJ2-7, with 13 nucleotides matching TRBD2. The J segment lost 4 bases and the V segment lost 6 bases, leaving 3 bases of the junction unmatched. CDR1 is DFQATT and CDR2 is SNEGSKA in the germline V gene (reference sequence). The CDR3 totals 13 residues. The CDR3 bases are TGCAGTGCCGGGACTAGCGGGAAATACGAGCAGTACTTC. Its protein is CSAGTSGKYEQYF.

This clonotype showed up just once. This chain links TRBV19 with TRBJ2-7; no reliable D call. The V gene's germline CDR1 is LNHDA and CDR2 SQIVND (reference sequence). CDR3 length equals 13 residues. The V end lost 5 bases, the J end lost 3 bases, and 11 bases lay between the germline ends. The CDR3 bases are TGTGCCAGTAGTGCGTCACTCAGCTACGAGCAGTACTTC. The encoded protein is CASSASLSYEQYF. Combining the CDR3 with reference TRBV19 and TRBJ2-7 gives the whole variable domain DGGITQSPKYLFRKEGQNVTLSCEQNLNHDAMYWYRQDPGQGLRLIYYSQIVNDFQKGDIAEGYSVSREKKESFPLTVTSAQKNPTAFYLCASSASLSYEQYFGPGTRLTVT.